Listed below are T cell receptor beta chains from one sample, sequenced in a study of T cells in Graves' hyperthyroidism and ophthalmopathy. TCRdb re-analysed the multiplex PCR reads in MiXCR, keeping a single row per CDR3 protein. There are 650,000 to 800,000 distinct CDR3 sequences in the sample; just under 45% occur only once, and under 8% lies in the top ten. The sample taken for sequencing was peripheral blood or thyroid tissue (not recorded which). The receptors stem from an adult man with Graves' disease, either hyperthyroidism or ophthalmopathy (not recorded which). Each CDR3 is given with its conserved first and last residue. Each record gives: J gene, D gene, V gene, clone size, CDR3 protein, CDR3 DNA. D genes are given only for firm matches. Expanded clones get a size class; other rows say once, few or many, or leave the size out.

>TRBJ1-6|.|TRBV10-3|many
CAISETSRSPLHF
TGTGCCATCAGTGAGACATCCAGGTCACCCCTCCACTTT
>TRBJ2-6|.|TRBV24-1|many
CATSDPTGGGANVLTF
TGTGCCACCAGTGACCCGACAGGTGGTGGGGCCAACGTCCTGACTTTC
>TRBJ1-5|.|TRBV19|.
CASSRFGNSNQPQHF
TGTGCCAGTAGCAGATTCGGGAATAGCAATCAGCCCCAGCATTTT
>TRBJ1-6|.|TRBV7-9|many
CASSLTGNRSPLHF
TGTGCCAGCAGCTTAACCGGCAACAGGTCACCCCTCCACTTT
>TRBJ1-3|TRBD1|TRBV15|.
CATSSGDSANTIYF
TGTGCCACCAGCTCGGGGGACAGCGCGAACACCATATATTTT
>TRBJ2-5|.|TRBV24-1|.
CATSDGQVFQPQYF
TGTGCCACCAGTGATGGGCAGGTTTTTCAGCCCCAGTACTTC
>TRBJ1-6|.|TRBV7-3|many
CASSQEGINSPLHF
TGTGCCAGCAGCCAGGAAGGGATTAATTCACCCCTCCACTTT
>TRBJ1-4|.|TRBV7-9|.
CASSPQGVSEKLFF
TGTGCCAGCAGCCCACAGGGTGTGAGTGAAAAACTGTTTTTT
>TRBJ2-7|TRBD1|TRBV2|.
CASSRQGPTYEQYF
TGTGCCAGCAGCCGACAGGGGCCTACGTACGAGCAGTACTTC
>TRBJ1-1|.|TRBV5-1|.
CASSLAYGNTEAFF
TGCGCCAGCAGCTTGGCCTATGGGAACACTGAAGCTTTCTTT
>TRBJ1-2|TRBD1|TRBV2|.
CASSEGSNRGDTF
TGTGCCAGCAGTGAGGGTTCTAACAGGGGAGACACCTTC
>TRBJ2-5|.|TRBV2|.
CASSLSVRGETQYF
TGTGCCAGCAGTTTATCAGTCCGGGGGGAGACCCAGTACTTC
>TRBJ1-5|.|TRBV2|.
CAWSVARGDQPQHF
TGTGCCTGGAGTGTAGCCCGGGGGGATCAGCCCCAGCATTTT
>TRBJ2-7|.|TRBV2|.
CASGTEKYF
TGTGCCAGCGGGACCGAGAAGTACTTC
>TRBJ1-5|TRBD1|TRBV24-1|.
CATSDPRTGGNQPQHF
TGTGCCACCAGTGATCCTCGGACAGGCGGCAATCAGCCCCAGCATTTT
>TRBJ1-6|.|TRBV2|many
CASRDQGMGSSPLHF
TGTGCCAGCAGGGATCAGGGGATGGGAAGTTCACCCCTCCACTTT
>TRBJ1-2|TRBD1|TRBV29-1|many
CSRLSGTAYGYTF
TGCAGTCGGTTGTCCGGGACAGCCTATGGCTACACCTTC
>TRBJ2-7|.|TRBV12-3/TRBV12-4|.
CASSQAPVSSYEQYF
TGTGCCAGCAGCCAAGCCCCAGTATCTTCCTACGAGCAGTACTTC
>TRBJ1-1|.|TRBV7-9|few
CASSLTPGDLGTEAFF
TGTGCCAGCAGCTTAACTCCAGGGGATTTGGGCACTGAAGCTTTCTTT
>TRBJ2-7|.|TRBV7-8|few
CASSQDSQRAAYEQYF
TGTGCCAGCAGCCAAGACTCCCAGCGGGCGGCCTACGAGCAGTACTTC
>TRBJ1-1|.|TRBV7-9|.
CASSPTHKAFF
TGTGCCAGCAGCCCAACACACAAAGCTTTCTTT
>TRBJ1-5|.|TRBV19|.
CASREQVEPQHF
TGTGCCAGTAGGGAGCAGGTGGAGCCCCAGCATTTT
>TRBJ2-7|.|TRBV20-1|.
CSARFPGPSSYEQYF
TGCAGTGCTAGGTTCCCGGGACCATCATCCTACGAGCAGTACTTC
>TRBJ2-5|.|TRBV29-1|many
CSVEGKGLQETQYF
TGCAGCGTTGAGGGAAAAGGGCTTCAAGAGACCCAGTACTTC
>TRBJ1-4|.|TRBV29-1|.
CSVEPGRPNEKLFF
TGCAGCGTTGAACCGGGCCGACCGAATGAAAAACTGTTTTTT
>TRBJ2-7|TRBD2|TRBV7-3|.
CASSLMRRETEQYF
TGTGCCAGCAGCTTAATGAGGCGGGAGACCGAGCAGTACTTC
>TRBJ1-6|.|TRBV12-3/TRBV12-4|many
CASSGRGINSPLHF
TGTGCCAGCAGTGGCCGGGGGATTAATTCACCCCTCCACTTT
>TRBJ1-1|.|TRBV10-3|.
CASSYSRKNTEAFF
TGTGCCAGCAGTTACTCACGGAAGAACACTGAAGCTTTCTTT
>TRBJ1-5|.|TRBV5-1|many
CASSLDTGRDQPQHF
TGCGCCAGCAGCTTGGATACGGGGCGCGATCAGCCCCAGCATTTT
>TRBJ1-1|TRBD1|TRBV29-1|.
CSLARGATEAFF
TGCAGCTTAGCCAGGGGGGCCACTGAAGCTTTCTTT
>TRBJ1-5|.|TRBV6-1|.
CASSEPPWSDQPQHF
TGTGCCAGCAGTGAACCGCCTTGGTCGGATCAGCCCCAGCATTTT
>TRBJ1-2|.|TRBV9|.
CASGLDPGDGDGYTF
TGTGCCAGCGGCTTGGATCCAGGGGACGGAGATGGCTACACCTTC
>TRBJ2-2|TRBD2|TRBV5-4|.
CAAGGTAKTGELFF
TGTGCAGCGGGGGGAACAGCTAAGACCGGGGAGCTGTTTTTT
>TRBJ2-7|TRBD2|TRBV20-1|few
CSAKEAPTSSEPF
TGCAGTGCGAAGGAGGCCCCGACTAGCTCAGAACCATTC
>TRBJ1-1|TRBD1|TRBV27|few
CASSLSWRTGFEAFF
TGTGCCAGCAGTTTATCGTGGCGGACAGGGTTTGAAGCTTTCTTT
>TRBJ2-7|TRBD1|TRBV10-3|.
CAISSAGQADYEQYF
TGTGCCATCAGCAGTGCCGGACAGGCAGACTACGAGCAGTACTTC
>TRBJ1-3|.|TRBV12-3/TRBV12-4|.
CASSQVGSGNTIYF
TGTGCCAGCAGCCAAGTTGGATCTGGAAACACCATATATTTT
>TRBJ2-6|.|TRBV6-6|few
CASSSLQTSGANVLTF
TGTGCCAGCAGTTCCCTTCAAACCTCTGGGGCCAACGTCCTGACTTTC
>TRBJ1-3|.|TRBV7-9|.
CASSRTDTIYF
TGTGCCAGCAGCCGTACGGACACCATATATTTT
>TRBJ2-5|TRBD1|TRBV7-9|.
CASRRDRGVQETQYF
TGTGCCAGCAGAAGGGACAGAGGGGTTCAAGAGACCCAGTACTTC
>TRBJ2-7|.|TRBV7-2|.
CASSPQRISSYEQYF
TGTGCCAGCAGCCCACAGCGTATTAGCTCCTACGAGCAGTACTTC
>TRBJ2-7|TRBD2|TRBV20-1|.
CSAGSGIGYEQYF
TGCAGTGCTGGTAGCGGGATCGGATACGAGCAGTACTTC
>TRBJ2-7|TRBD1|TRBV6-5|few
CASSYQGAVLNEQYF
TGTGCCAGCAGTTACCAGGGGGCGGTTCTGAACGAGCAGTACTTC
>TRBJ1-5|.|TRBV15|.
CATSRDRGTGANVLTFGAGQPQHF
.
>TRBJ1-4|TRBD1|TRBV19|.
CASRGQGYEKLFF
TGTGCCAGTAGAGGACAGGGGTACGAAAAACTGTTTTTT
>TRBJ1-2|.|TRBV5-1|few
CATRQFLGSYGYTF
TGCGCCACCCGTCAATTCCTGGGGTCTTATGGCTACACCTTC
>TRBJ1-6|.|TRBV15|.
CATSRVPGDGYNSPLHF
TGTGCCACCAGCAGAGTCCCAGGGGACGGATATAATTCACCCCTCCACTTT
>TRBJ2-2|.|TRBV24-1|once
CATRDWGELFF
TGTGCCACCAGGGATTGGGGGGAGCTGTTTTTT
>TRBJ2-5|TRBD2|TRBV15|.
CATSRDKGSPSTSGETQYF
TGTGCCACCAGCAGAGATAAGGGCAGCCCGTCGACTAGCGGGGAGACCCAGTACTTC
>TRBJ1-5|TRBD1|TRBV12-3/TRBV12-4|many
CASSSRTGRNQPQHF
TGTGCCAGCAGTTCAAGGACAGGCCGAAATCAGCCCCAGCATTTT
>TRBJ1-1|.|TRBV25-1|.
CASSEDRFLGDRGTEAFF
TGTGCCAGCAGTGAAGACAGGTTCCTGGGGGATCGAGGCACTGAAGCTTTCTTT
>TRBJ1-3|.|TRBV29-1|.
CSTAGVAGNTIYF
TGCAGTACGGCCGGAGTGGCTGGAAACACCATATATTTT
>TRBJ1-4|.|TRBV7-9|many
CASSSATATNEKLFF
TGTGCCAGCAGCTCCGCGACGGCAACTAATGAAAAACTGTTTTTT
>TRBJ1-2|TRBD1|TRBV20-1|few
CSATTGGNYGYTF
TGCAGTGCAACGACAGGGGGCAACTATGGCTACACCTTC
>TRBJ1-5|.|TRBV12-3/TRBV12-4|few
CASRKAGTNNQPQHF
TGTGCCAGCAGGAAAGCCGGGACAAACAATCAGCCCCAGCATTTT
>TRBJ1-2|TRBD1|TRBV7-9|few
CASSQAQGATDYGYTF
TGTGCCAGCAGCCAAGCTCAGGGGGCGACGGACTATGGCTACACCTTC
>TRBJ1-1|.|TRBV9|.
CASSQDLGDTEAFF
TGTGCCAGCAGCCAAGATCTCGGGGACACTGAAGCTTTCTTT
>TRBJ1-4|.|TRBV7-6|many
CASSLVSRATNEKLFF
TGTGCCAGCAGCTTAGTGTCGCGGGCAACTAATGAAAAACTGTTTTTT
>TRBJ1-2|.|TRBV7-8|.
CASSLQSAYGYTF
TGTGCCAGCAGTTTACAGAGTGCCTATGGCTACACCTTC
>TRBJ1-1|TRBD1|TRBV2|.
CASSYAGQSEAFF
TGTGCCAGCAGTTACGCGGGACAGAGTGAAGCTTTCTTT